Sequencing of this T cell receptor beta chain was carried out in a study of coeliac disease. Study-wide context: Coeliac patients had newly diagnosed active disease, refractory type I disease, or gluten-free diet control.

Whole-study findings and limits: In active celiac disease, intraepithelial and lamina propria TRB and TRG repertoires were less clonal than controls. Unbiased detection of gliadin-specific T cells was judged not feasible with this approach.

Assay used: immunoSEQ multiplex PCR; TCRdb lists only in-frame clones, some missing. The sample yields under 8,500 clones, approximately 70% seen once. Comment on this clone: Its target is not known.

This CDR3 spans 12 amino acids. This TCR was recovered from a man aged 50 to 60 with active celiac disease. Sequenced material: lamina propria lymphocytes from the gut. The rearrangement joins TRBV21-1 to TRBJ2-7; the D segment call TRBD2 is taken from the table without a DNA check. TRBV21-1 is a documented pseudogene. CDR3 protein: CASSKAKWEQYV. DNA of the CDR3: TGTGCCAGCAGCAAAGCGAAGTGGGAGCAGTACGTC.